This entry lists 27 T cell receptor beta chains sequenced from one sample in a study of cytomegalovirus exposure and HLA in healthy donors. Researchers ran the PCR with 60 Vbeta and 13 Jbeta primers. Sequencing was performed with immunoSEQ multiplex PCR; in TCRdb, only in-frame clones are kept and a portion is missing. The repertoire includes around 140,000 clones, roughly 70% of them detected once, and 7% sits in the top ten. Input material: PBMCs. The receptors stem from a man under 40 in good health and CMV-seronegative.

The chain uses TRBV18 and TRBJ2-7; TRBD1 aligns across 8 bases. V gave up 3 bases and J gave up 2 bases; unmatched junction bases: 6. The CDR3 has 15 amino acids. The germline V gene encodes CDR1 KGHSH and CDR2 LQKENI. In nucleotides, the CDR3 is TGTGCCAGCTCACCGGACAGGGTCTCCACCTACGAGCAGTACTTC. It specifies CASSPDRVSTYEQYF.

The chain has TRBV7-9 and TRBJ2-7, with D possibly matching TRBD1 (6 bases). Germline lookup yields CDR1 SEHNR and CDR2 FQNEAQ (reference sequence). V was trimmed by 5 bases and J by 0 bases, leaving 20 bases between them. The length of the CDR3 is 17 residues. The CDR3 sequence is CASSPRTATSFSYEQYF. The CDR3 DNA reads TGTGCCAGCAGCCCCAGGACAGCGACGAGCTTCTCCTACGAGCAGTACTTC.

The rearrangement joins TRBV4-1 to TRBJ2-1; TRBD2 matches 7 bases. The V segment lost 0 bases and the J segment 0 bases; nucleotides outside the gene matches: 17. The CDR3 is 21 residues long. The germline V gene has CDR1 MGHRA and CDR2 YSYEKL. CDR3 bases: TGCGCCAGCAGCCAAGAGAAGCTGGGAGGGGTTCGACTCAGCTCCTACAATGAGCAGTTCTTC. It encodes CASSQEKLGGVRLSSYNEQFF.

CDR3 amino acids: CASSQEGLQQYF. Written as DNA, the CDR3 is TGTGCCAGCTCCCAGGAGGGACTACAGCAGTACTTC. This chain links TRBV18 with TRBJ2-5, with 7 bases aligning to TRBD2. CDR1 KGHSH and CDR2 LQKENI come from the germline V gene. This CDR3 region has 12 residues. The trim removed 6 bases at V and 11 bases at J, leaving 9 bases unmatched.

The CDR3 region is CASSQQGMESPLHF. The CDR3 DNA follows: TGTGCCAGCAGCCAACAGGGGATGGAATCACCCCTCCACTTT. The chain is built from TRBV5-6 and TRBJ1-6; 7 bases agree with TRBD1. The CDR3 sequence is 14 residues long. Looked up from germline, CDR1 is SGHDT and CDR2 is YYEEEE. The V gene end was trimmed by 4 bases and the J gene end by 10 bases; junction bases not matched to a gene: 8.

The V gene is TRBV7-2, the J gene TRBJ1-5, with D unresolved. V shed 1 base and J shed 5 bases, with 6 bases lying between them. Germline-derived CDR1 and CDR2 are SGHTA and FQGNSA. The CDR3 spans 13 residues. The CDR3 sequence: CASSLVWHQPQHF. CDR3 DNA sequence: TGTGCCAGCAGCTTAGTCTGGCATCAGCCCCAGCATTTT.

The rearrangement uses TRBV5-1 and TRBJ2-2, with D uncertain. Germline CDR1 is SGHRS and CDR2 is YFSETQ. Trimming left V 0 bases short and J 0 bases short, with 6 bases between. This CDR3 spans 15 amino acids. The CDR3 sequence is CASSLAVSNTGELFF. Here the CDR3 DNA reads TGCGCCAGCAGCTTGGCCGTCTCGAACACCGGGGAGCTGTTTTTT.

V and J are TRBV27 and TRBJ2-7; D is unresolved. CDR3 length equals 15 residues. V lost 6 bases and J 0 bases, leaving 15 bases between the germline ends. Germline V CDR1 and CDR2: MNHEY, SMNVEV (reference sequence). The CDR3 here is CASSWIAQSSYEQYF. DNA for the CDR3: TGTGCCAGCAGCTGGATAGCCCAGAGCTCCTACGAGCAGTACTTC.

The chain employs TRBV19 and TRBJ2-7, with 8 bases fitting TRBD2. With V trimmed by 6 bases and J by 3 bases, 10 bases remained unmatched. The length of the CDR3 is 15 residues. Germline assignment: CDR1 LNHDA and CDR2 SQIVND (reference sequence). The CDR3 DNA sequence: TGTGCCAGTAGGAAAAAAGCGGGGGAAGGCTACGAGCAGTACTTC. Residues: CASRKKAGEGYEQYF.

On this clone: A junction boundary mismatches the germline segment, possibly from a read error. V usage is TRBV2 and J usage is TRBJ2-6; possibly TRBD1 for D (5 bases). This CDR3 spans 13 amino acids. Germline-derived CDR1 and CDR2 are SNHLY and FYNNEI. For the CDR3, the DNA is TGTGCCAGCACTATGTCTGGGGCCAACGGCCTGACTTTC. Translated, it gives CASTMSGANGLTF.

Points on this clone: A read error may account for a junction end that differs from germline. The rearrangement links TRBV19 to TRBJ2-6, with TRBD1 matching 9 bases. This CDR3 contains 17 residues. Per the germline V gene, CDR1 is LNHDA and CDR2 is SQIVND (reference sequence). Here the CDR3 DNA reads TGTGCCAGTAGGCATAGACAGGGGGTATCTGGGGCCAACGGCCTGACTTTC. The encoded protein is CASRHRQGVSGANGLTF.

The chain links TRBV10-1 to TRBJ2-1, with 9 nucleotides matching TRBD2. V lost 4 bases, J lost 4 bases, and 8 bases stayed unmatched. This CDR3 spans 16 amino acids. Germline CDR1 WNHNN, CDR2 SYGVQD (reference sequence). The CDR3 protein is CASSGRTSGPYNEQFF. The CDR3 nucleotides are TGCGCCAGCAGTGGTCGAACTAGCGGGCCTTACAATGAGCAGTTCTTC.

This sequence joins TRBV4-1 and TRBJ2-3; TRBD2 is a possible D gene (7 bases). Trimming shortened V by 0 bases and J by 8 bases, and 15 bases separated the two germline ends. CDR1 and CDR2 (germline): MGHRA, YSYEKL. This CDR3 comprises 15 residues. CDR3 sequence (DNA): TGCGCCAGCAGCCAAGACCCCCGGGGGGCGGGTACGCAGTATTTT. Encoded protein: CASSQDPRGAGTQYF.

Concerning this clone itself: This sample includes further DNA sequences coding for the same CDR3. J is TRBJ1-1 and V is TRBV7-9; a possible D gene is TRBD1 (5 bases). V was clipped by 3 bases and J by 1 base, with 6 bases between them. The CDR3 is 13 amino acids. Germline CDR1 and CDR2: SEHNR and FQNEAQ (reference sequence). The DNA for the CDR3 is TGTGCCAGCAGCTTTCAGGGGAACACTGAAGCTTTCTTT. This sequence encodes CASSFQGNTEAFF.

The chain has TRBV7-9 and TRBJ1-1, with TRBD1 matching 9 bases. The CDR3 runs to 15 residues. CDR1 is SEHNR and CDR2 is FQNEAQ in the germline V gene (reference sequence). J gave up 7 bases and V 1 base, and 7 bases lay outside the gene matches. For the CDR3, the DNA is TGTGCCAGCAGCTTAGATGGGGACAGGGCTGGTGAAGCTTTCTTT. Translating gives CASSLDGDRAGEAFF.

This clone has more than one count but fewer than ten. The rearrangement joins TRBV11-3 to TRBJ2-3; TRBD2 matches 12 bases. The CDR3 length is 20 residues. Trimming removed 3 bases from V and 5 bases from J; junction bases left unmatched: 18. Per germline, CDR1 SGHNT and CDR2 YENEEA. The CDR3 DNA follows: TGTGCCAGCAGCTTTAGTAGCCCTAAGTCTAGCGGGAGGGAGGGAGATACGCAGTATTTT. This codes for CASSFSSPKSSGREGDTQYF.

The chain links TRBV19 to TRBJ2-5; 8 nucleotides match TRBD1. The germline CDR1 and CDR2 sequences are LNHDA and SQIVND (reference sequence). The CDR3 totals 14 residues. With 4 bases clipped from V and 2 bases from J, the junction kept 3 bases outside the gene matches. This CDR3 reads CASSSRDRQETQYF. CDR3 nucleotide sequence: TGTGCCAGTAGTAGCCGGGACAGGCAAGAGACCCAGTACTTC.

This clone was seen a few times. CDR3 DNA: TGTGCCAGCAGTACCGGGACAGGGGCGGGCGGGGAGCTGTTTTTT. Translated: CASSTGTGAGGELFF. V usage is TRBV28 and J usage is TRBJ2-2, with 10 positions matching TRBD1. J was trimmed by 7 bases and V by 5 bases; bases with no gene match: 7. The CDR3 is made up of 15 amino acids. CDR1 and CDR2 (germline): MDHEN, SYDVKM.

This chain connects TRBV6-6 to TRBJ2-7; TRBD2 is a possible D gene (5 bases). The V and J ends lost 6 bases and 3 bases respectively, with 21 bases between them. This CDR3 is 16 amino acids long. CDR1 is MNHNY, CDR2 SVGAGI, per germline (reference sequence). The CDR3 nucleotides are TGTGCCAGCAGCCTCGGCGAGGGTGTGTACAGCTACGAGCAGTACTTC. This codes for CASSLGEGVYSYEQYF.

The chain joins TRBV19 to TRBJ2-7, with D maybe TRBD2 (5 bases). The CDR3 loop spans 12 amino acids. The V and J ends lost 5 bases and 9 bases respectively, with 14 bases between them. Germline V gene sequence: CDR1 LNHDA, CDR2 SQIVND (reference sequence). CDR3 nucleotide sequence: TGTGCCAGTAGTTCCGGACCGAGCGGGCAGTACTTC. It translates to CASSSGPSGQYF.

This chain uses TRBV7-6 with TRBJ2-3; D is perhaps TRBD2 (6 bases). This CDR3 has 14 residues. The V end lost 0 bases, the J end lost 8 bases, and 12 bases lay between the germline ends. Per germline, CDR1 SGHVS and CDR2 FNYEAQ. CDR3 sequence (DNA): TGTGCCAGCAGCTTAGCGCCAGAGGGAGGTACGCAGTATTTT. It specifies CASSLAPEGGTQYF. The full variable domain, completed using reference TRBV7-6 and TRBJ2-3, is GAGVSQSPRYKVTKRGQDVALRCDPISGHVSLYWYRQALGQGPEFLTYFNYEAQQDKSGLPNDRFSAERPEGSISTLTIQRTEQRDSAMYRCASSLAPEGGTQYFGPGTRLTVL.

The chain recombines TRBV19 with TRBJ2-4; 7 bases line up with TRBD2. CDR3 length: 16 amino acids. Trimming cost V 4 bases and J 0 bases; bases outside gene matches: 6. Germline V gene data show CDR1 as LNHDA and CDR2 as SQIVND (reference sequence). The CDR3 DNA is TGTGCCAGTAGTAGCCAGACTAGCAGAGCCAAAAACATTCAGTACTTC. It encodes CASSSQTSRAKNIQYF.

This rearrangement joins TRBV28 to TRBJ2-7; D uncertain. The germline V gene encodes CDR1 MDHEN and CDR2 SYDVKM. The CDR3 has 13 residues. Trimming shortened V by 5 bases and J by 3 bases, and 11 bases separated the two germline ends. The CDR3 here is CASSGGRLYEQYF. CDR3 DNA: TGTGCCAGCAGTGGCGGTAGGCTCTACGAGCAGTACTTC. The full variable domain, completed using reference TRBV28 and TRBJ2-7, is DVKVTQSSRYLVKRTGEKVFLECVQDMDHENMFWYRQDPGLGLRLIYFSYDVKMKEKGDIPEGYSVSREKKERFSLILESASTNQTSMYLCASSGGRLYEQYFGPGTRLTVT.

As DNA, the CDR3 is TGTGCCAGCAGCTGGGGAGGGATGGAGGAGCAGTACTTC. It yields the protein CASSWGGMEEQYF. V gene TRBV7-2 combines with J gene TRBJ2-7; 7 bases align to TRBD2. This CDR3 is built from 13 residues. With 4 bases clipped from V and 7 bases from J, the junction kept 7 bases outside the gene matches. Germline assignment: CDR1 SGHTA and CDR2 FQGNSA.

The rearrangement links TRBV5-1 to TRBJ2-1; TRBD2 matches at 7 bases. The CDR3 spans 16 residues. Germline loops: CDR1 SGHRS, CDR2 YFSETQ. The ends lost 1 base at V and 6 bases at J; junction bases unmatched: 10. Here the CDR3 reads CASSLPGGGKGNEQFF. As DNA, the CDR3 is TGCGCCAGCAGCTTGCCCGGGGGAGGGAAGGGCAATGAGCAGTTCTTC.

The CDR3 DNA is TGTGCCAGCAGTTTTGGAGGACTAGGGCAGTATTTT. Residues: CASSFGGLGQYF. This sequence joins TRBV28 and TRBJ2-3; 7 bases map to TRBD2. Germline-derived CDR1 and CDR2 are MDHEN and SYDVKM. J gave up 11 bases and V 3 bases, and 5 bases lay outside the gene matches. CDR3 length equals 12 residues.

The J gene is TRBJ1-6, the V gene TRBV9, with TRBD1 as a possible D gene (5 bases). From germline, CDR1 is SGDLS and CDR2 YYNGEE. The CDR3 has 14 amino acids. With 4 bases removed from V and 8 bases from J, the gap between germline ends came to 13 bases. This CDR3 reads CASSSGILDSPLHF. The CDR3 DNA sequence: TGTGCCAGCAGCTCAGGGATTTTGGATTCACCCCTCCACTTT.